This T cell receptor (beta chain) was sequenced during a study of shared clonotypes between healthy human individuals. This clone was detected ten times or more. The authors loaded roughly 200 ng DNA, tens of thousands of T cell genomes, into sorted-subset replicate PCRs. Measured with immunoSEQ multiplex PCR; TCRdb has only the in-frame clones, and not every one. The table includes more than 200,000 clones, 60% to 80% detected once. The CDR3 has 18 amino acids. The V call is TRBV21-1, the J call TRBJ2-7; the table assigns TRBD2, which was not confirmed against the DNA. TRBV21-1 is listed as a pseudogene. The sequenced material came from memory CD4+ T cells sorted from blood. Subset defined: CD45RA-negative fraction. The receptor's source is a man in his thirties or forties in good health. The CDR3 DNA sequence: TGTGCCAGCAGCAAAGGAGGATGCAGGCTAGCGTCGACCTACGAGCAGTACTTC. It is translated as CASSKGGCRLASTYEQYF.